This entry concerns a single T cell receptor (beta chain). Its antigen is still unknown. This sample is part of a study of cytomegalovirus exposure and HLA in healthy donors. Study-wide findings and caveats: A few chains tied to CMV proved CMV antigen-specific in vitro. A later analysis, which compared TCR beta chains of equal frequency, found the HLA-associated ones more clonally expanded. TCR beta chain V- and J-gene trimming was linked, in a later analysis, to a missense variant in DCLRE1C. A few V segments could not be told apart, such as TRBV6-2 and TRBV6-3, and were left out.

Use of 60 Vbeta and 13 Jbeta primers characterized the PCR. The assay was immunoSEQ multiplex PCR, and TCRdb's table has in-frame clones only and misses some. This repertoire shows 110,000 to 150,000 clones, around 80% found once; its top ten account for more than 2%. The length of the CDR3 is 15 residues. V shed 6 bases and J 9 bases; nucleotides not matched to a gene: 10. Germline CDR1 reads ENHRY; CDR2 reads SYGVKD. Sequencing used PBMCs. The TCR originated in a boy aged 2-9 years in good health and CMV-seronegative. The V call is TRBV10-3, the J call TRBJ2-1; the match to TRBD1 covers 11 bases. CDR3 sequence reads: CAIRAGQGAHSEQFF. CDR3 sequence (DNA): TGTGCCATCAGGGCAGGACAGGGGGCGCACAGTGAGCAGTTCTTC.